A single sample is the source of the 11 T cell receptor beta chains below, sequenced in a study of cytomegalovirus exposure and HLA in healthy donors. 60 Vbeta and 13 Jbeta primers were used in PCR. Sequencing was performed with immunoSEQ multiplex PCR; in TCRdb, only in-frame clones are kept and a portion is missing. The top ten hold around 10% of the sample, which has about 74,000 clones, around 70% seen once. The sequencing input was PBMCs. These receptors all come from a woman aged 40 to 50 in good health and CMV-seropositive.

The chain uses TRBV29-1 and TRBJ1-1; D remains unclear. Trimming removed 2 bases from V and 7 bases from J, with 11 bases in between. CDR3 length: 12 amino acids. Germline assignment: CDR1 SQVTM and CDR2 ANQGSEA. CDR3 coding DNA: TGCAGCGTTGAACAGAGTACAGATGAAGCTTTCTTT. Its protein product is CSVEQSTDEAFF.

The J gene is TRBJ2-7, the V gene TRBV28; weak D call: TRBD1 (6 bases). The CDR3 length is 15 residues. The germline gives CDR1 MDHEN, CDR2 SYDVKM. Trimming took 4 bases from V and 2 from J, leaving 15 bases between them. The CDR3 DNA is TGTGCCAGCAGTTCCTTTGGACAGACGGCCTACGAGCAGTACTTC. This encodes CASSSFGQTAYEQYF. The whole variable domain, remainder taken from reference TRBV28 and TRBJ2-7, is DVKVTQSSRYLVKRTGEKVFLECVQDMDHENMFWYRQDPGLGLRLIYFSYDVKMKEKGDIPEGYSVSREKKERFSLILESASTNQTSMYLCASSSFGQTAYEQYFGPGTRLTVT.

The rearrangement links TRBV9 to TRBJ2-7; D possibly corresponds to TRBD2 (6 bases). CDR1 SGDLS and CDR2 YYNGEE come from the germline V gene. The V and J ends lost 0 bases and 5 bases respectively, with 15 bases between them. This CDR3 spans 15 amino acids. This CDR3 reads CASSVGGLTLHEQYF. CDR3 nucleotides: TGTGCCAGCAGCGTAGGGGGACTCACCCTCCACGAGCAGTACTTC.

V gene TRBV5-6 combines with J gene TRBJ1-5, with TRBD1 matching 7 bases. Per the germline V gene, CDR1 is SGHDT and CDR2 is YYEEEE. CDR3 length equals 17 residues. Trimming at V came to 4 bases and at J to 4 bases, leaving 14 bases not matched to a gene. Here the CDR3 DNA reads TGTGCCAGCAGCGAATTTCACAGGGGCTCCGCTAATCAGCCCCAGCATTTT. Amino acids: CASSEFHRGSANQPQHF. Full variable domain (rest looked up from reference TRBV5-6 and TRBJ1-5): DAGVTQSPTHLIKTRGQQVTLRCSPKSGHDTVSWYQQALGQGPQFIFQYYEEEERQRGNFPDRFSGHQFPNYSSELNVNALLLGDSALYLCASSEFHRGSANQPQHFGDGTRLSIL.

The chain links TRBV28 to TRBJ1-2; a possible D gene is TRBD1 (5 bases). Trimming shortened V by 7 bases and J by 5 bases, and 20 bases separated the two germline ends. Germline CDR1 MDHEN, CDR2 SYDVKM. The CDR3 has 15 amino acids. The CDR3 loop reads CASNRPNTGRYGYTF. The CDR3 DNA is TGTGCCAGCAACCGCCCGAATACAGGCCGGTATGGCTACACCTTC.

J is TRBJ2-7 and V is TRBV6-5, with 10 bases that match TRBD1. The CDR3 is 15 amino acids. V lost 6 bases and J lost 3; bases outside the gene matches: 8. In germline, CDR1 is MNHEY, CDR2 SVGAGI. In nucleotides, the CDR3 is TGTGCCAGCAGCCCCACCGGGACAGGGGACTACGAGCAGTACTTC. Translating gives CASSPTGTGDYEQYF.

The rearrangement joins TRBV11-2 to TRBJ2-7, with D possibly matching TRBD2 (5 bases). Per germline, CDR1 SGHAT and CDR2 FQNNGV. V gave up 4 bases and J gave up 3 bases, with 16 bases separating them. CDR3 length: 15 residues. The CDR3 region has the DNA TGTGCCAGCAGCTCGAGGAGGCAGCTACACTACGAGCAGTACTTC. Its translation is CASSSRRQLHYEQYF.

J is TRBJ1-2 and V is TRBV28; D remains ambiguous. Trimming removed 3 bases from V and 3 bases from J, with 17 bases in between. This CDR3 comprises 16 residues. CDR1 is MDHEN, CDR2 SYDVKM, per germline. CDR3 protein: CASSFGGYAGDYGYTF. In DNA form, the CDR3 reads TGTGCCAGCAGTTTCGGCGGGTACGCCGGAGACTATGGCTACACCTTC.

This chain connects TRBV28 to TRBJ1-3; D gene uncertain. In germline, CDR1 is MDHEN, CDR2 SYDVKM. Trimming cost V 1 base and J 0 bases, with 7 bases left between them. The CDR3 runs 15 residues. In DNA, the CDR3 is TGTGCCAGCAGTTTATCGCAGTTCTCTGGAAACACCATATATTTT. It yields the protein CASSLSQFSGNTIYF.

This clone was detected only a few times. The genes are TRBV7-9 and TRBJ2-2; no clear D. The CDR3 contains 16 residues. The V and J ends lost 5 bases and 0 bases respectively, with 13 bases between them. Germline V gene lookup returns CDR1 SEHNR and CDR2 FQNEAQ (reference sequence). This CDR3 reads CASSPPTASNTGELFF. In DNA, the CDR3 is TGTGCCAGCAGCCCCCCTACTGCCTCGAACACCGGGGAGCTGTTTTTT.

V is TRBV6-1 and J is TRBJ2-5; TRBD2 might be the D (6 bases). The DNA end is a closer match to TRBJ2-7, so the J assignment may be wrong. This CDR3 is built from 14 residues. The germline CDR1 and CDR2 sequences are MNHNS and SASEGT. CDR3 in amino acids: CASMGEVVFYEQYF. The DNA for the CDR3 is TGTGCCAGCATGGGGGAGGTAGTCTTCTACGAGCAGTACTTC.